These 16 T cell receptor beta chains share one sample of origin, sequenced in a study of technical replicates of blood from a few donors. Sequencing used immunoSEQ multiplex PCR; TCRdb keeps in-frame clones, though not all of them. The sample has about 15,000 clones, about 79% seen once; the top ten hold around a tenth. Sequenced sample: PBMCs. The receptors here all came from a human donor in good health. Some clones in this sample may be carry-over from other donors' samples.

V usage is TRBV10-3 and J usage is TRBJ2-5; tentative D call: TRBD1 (6 bases). Germline V gene lookup returns CDR1 ENHRY and CDR2 SYGVKD. The CDR3 consists of 14 residues. V gave up 5 bases and J gave up 5 bases, with 15 bases separating them. The CDR3 region has the DNA TGTGCCATCAGTCCCGGGACAATTGGCGAGACCCAGTACTTC. Translating gives CAISPGTIGETQYF.

The chain couples TRBV4-2 to TRBJ2-2; 8 bases fit TRBD2. Trimming removed 6 bases from V and 1 base from J; junction bases left unmatched: 7. Germline V gives CDR1 LGHNA, CDR2 YNFKEQ. CDR3 length: 16 amino acids. This CDR3 reads CASRTRAGGNTGELFF. DNA of the CDR3: TGTGCCAGCAGAACTCGGGCGGGAGGGAACACCGGGGAGCTGTTTTTT.

The chain has TRBV5-1 and TRBJ1-1; D not resolved. Looked up from germline, CDR1 is SGHRS and CDR2 is YFSETQ. The V end was cut by 4 bases, the J end by 7 bases, with 17 bases between. The CDR3 consists of 14 residues. The chain's CDR3 is CASSLRTDGLEAFF. CDR3 sequence (DNA): TGCGCCAGCAGCCTTCGGACTGATGGGCTTGAAGCTTTCTTT.

V is TRBV9 and J is TRBJ1-3; 9 nucleotides match TRBD1. CDR3 length equals 17 residues. CDR1 is SGDLS and CDR2 is YYNGEE in the germline V gene. The trim removed 2 bases at V and 4 bases at J, leaving 10 bases unmatched. CDR3 in DNA: TGTGCCAGCAGCGTGTCCGCCGGGACAGGGTTGGGAAACACCATATATTTT. Residues: CASSVSAGTGLGNTIYF.

This sequence joins TRBV2 and TRBJ2-3; D might be TRBD2 (6 bases). The CDR3 has 12 residues. CDR1 SNHLY and CDR2 FYNNEI come from the germline V gene. Trimming pared 4 bases from V and 6 bases from J, leaving 8 bases between. The CDR3 sequence: CASSGGEDTQYF. DNA for the CDR3: TGTGCCAGCAGTGGGGGGGAGGATACGCAGTATTTT. The whole variable domain, remainder taken from reference TRBV2 and TRBJ2-3, is EPEVTQTPSHQVTQMGQEVILRCVPISNHLYFYWYRQILGQKVEFLVSFYNNEISEKSEIFDDQFSVERPDGSNFTLKIRSTKLEDSAMYFCASSGGEDTQYFGPGTRLTVL.

The V call is TRBV4-2, the J call TRBJ2-1; 8 bases are shared with TRBD2. The CDR3 length is 18 residues. Germline CDR1 LGHNA, CDR2 YNFKEQ. V was clipped by 0 bases and J by 1 base; unmatched bases: 8. The CDR3 DNA follows: TGTGCCAGCAGCCAAGACTCCAATAGCGGGAAGTCCTACAATGAGCAGTTCTTC. This codes for CASSQDSNSGKSYNEQFF.

This clone was recorded only once. This rearrangement joins TRBV27 to TRBJ2-3, with 11 bases lining up with TRBD1. V shed 6 bases and J 5 bases; nucleotides not matched to a gene: 10. CDR3 length: 16 amino acids. Germline-derived CDR1 and CDR2 are MNHEY and SMNVEV (reference sequence). This CDR3 reads CASSDGQGAFLDTQYF. CDR3 nucleotide sequence: TGTGCCAGCAGCGACGGACAGGGGGCATTTTTAGATACGCAGTATTTT.

V and J are TRBV19 and TRBJ1-1; D call uncertain. Germline CDR1 LNHDA, CDR2 SQIVND (reference sequence). This CDR3 contains 12 residues. Trimming removed 5 bases from V and 8 bases from J, with 12 bases in between. This CDR3 reads CASSQRGYEAFF. CDR3 in DNA: TGTGCCAGTAGTCAACGGGGTTACGAAGCTTTCTTT.

This clone came up a few times. The V and J genes are TRBV11-2 and TRBJ2-1; D possibly corresponds to TRBD2 (5 bases). Per the germline V gene, CDR1 is SGHAT and CDR2 is FQNNGV. Trimming stripped 3 bases from V and 0 bases from J, with 15 bases between. This CDR3 region has 17 residues. This chain's CDR3 is CASSFLTLGSSYNEQFF. The DNA for the CDR3 is TGTGCCAGCAGCTTCCTCACACTGGGGAGCTCCTACAATGAGCAGTTCTTC.

This clone has a single count. The rearrangement joins TRBV5-1 to TRBJ2-5; TRBD1 is a possible D gene (6 bases). The ends were cut back, 2 bases at V and 3 bases at J, with 8 bases in the middle. The CDR3 totals 13 residues. CDR1 is SGHRS, CDR2 YFSETQ, per germline. The CDR3 DNA reads as TGCGCCAGCAGCTTACAGGGTGAAGAGACCCAGTACTTC. Translated: CASSLQGEETQYF.

The gene calls are TRBV19 and TRBJ1-2, with D maybe TRBD1 (6 bases). Trimming shortened V by 5 bases and J by 4 bases, and 11 bases separated the two germline ends. Germline loops: CDR1 LNHDA, CDR2 SQIVND (reference sequence). The CDR3 has 13 residues. The CDR3 reads CASSVQGLYGYTF. Written as DNA, the CDR3 is TGTGCCAGTAGTGTACAGGGTCTCTATGGCTACACCTTC.

The V and J genes are TRBV25-1 and TRBJ1-4; D gene unclear. V gave up 4 bases and J gave up 8 bases, with 20 bases separating them. Germline assignment: CDR1 MGHDK and CDR2 SYGVNS. The CDR3 has 16 amino acids. The CDR3 bases are TGTGCCAGCAGTGTAGGATTCCAGGCATGTTGGGAAAAACTGTTTTTT. This gives the protein CASSVGFQACWEKLFF.

The chain is built from TRBV7-6 and TRBJ2-2, with 9 bases fitting TRBD1. The junction had 14 bases not matched to a gene; V was cut back by 3 bases and J by 6 bases. CDR1 SGHVS and CDR2 FNYEAQ come from the germline V gene. CDR3 size: 18 residues. In nucleotides, the CDR3 is TGTGCCAGCAGCTTTTTAGGGGTGGGACAGGGCATCTCCGGGGAGCTGTTTTTT. Translated: CASSFLGVGQGISGELFF. The whole variable domain, remainder taken from reference TRBV7-6 and TRBJ2-2, is GAGVSQSPRYKVTKRGQDVALRCDPISGHVSLYWYRQALGQGPEFLTYFNYEAQQDKSGLPNDRFSAERPEGSISTLTIQRTEQRDSAMYRCASSFLGVGQGISGELFFGEGSRLTVL.

The chain joins TRBV10-3 to TRBJ1-1; 7 bases align to TRBD1. Germline V lookup: CDR1 ENHRY, CDR2 SYGVKD. The CDR3 totals 11 residues. Losses at the gene ends were 9 bases for V and 10 bases for J; bases not matched to a gene: 8. CDR3 in amino acids: CAIGDRVLAFF. CDR3 bases: TGTGCCATTGGAGACAGGGTGTTAGCTTTCTTT.

The chain has TRBV30 and TRBJ1-1; no definite D call. Germline V lookup: CDR1 GTSNPN, CDR2 SVGIG (reference sequence). The length of the CDR3 is 16 residues. V lost 0 bases and J lost 1, with 15 bases in between. CDR3 region: CAWSVLSSNPNTEAFF. The CDR3 DNA is TGTGCCTGGAGTGTACTAAGCTCAAACCCGAACACTGAAGCTTTCTTT.

The chain recombines TRBV6-1 with TRBJ2-5; 13 bases align to TRBD2. V was pared by 2 bases and J by 6 bases, with 18 bases of the junction left unmatched. Germline V gives CDR1 MNHNS, CDR2 SASEGT. The CDR3 sequence is 20 residues long. CDR3 sequence reads: CASSERPGGATSGRRQTQYF. DNA for the CDR3: TGTGCCAGCAGTGAACGACCAGGGGGGGCGACTAGCGGGAGGAGACAGACCCAGTACTTC.